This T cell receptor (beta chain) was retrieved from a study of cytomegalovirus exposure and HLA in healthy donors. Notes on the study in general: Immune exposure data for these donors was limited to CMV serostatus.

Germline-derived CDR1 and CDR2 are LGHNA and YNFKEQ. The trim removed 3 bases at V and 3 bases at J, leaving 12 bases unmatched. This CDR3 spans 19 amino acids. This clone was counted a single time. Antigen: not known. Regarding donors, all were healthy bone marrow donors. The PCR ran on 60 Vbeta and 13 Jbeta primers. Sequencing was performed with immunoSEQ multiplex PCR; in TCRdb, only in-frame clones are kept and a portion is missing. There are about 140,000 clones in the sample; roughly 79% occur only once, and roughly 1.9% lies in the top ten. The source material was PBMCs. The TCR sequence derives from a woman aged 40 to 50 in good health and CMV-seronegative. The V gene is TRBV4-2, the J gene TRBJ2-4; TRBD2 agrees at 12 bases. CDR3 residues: CASSHLTSGSPGVKNIQYF. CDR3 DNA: TGTGCCAGCAGCCACCTGACTAGCGGGAGCCCCGGAGTCAAAAACATTCAGTACTTC.